Shown below are 29 T cell receptor beta chains from a single sample sequenced in a study of cytomegalovirus exposure and HLA in healthy donors. Primers: 60 Vbeta forward and 13 Jbeta reverse. Using immunoSEQ multiplex PCR, the repertoire was profiled, and TCRdb retains in-frame clones only, with some absent. The sample includes approximately 180,000 clones, around four fifths of them seen just once. The sequenced material came from PBMCs. Source of these receptors: an older woman in good health and CMV-seropositive.

A few counts support this clone. The rearrangement links TRBV7-9 to TRBJ1-5; 10 positions match TRBD1. V shed 1 base and J 0 bases; nucleotides not matched to a gene: 6. Germline-derived CDR1 and CDR2 are SEHNR and FQNEAQ (reference sequence). The CDR3 is made up of 18 amino acids. This CDR3 is CASSLEDRGGYSNQPQHF. The CDR3, as DNA: TGTGCCAGCAGCTTAGAGGACAGGGGGGGCTATAGCAATCAGCCCCAGCATTTT.

CDR3 residues: CASSLQGASTDTQYF. CDR3 nucleotides: TGTGCCAGCAGCTTGCAGGGGGCGAGCACAGATACGCAGTATTTT. The chain employs TRBV5-4 and TRBJ2-3; 8 bases are shared with TRBD1. CDR1 is SGHNT, CDR2 YYREEE, per germline (reference sequence). V was clipped by 1 base and J by 0 bases; unmatched bases: 1. CDR3 length: 15 residues.

The chain recombines TRBV19 with TRBJ2-3; 9 bases agree with TRBD1. CDR1 and CDR2 (germline): LNHDA, SQIVND (reference sequence). This CDR3 comprises 15 residues. V shed 0 bases and J 3 bases; nucleotides not matched to a gene: 1. The CDR3 region has the DNA TGTGCCAGTAGTATAGATGGGACAGGGACAGATACGCAGTATTTT. This gives the protein CASSIDGTGTDTQYF.

This clone was observed a few times. This specimen includes other DNA sequences encoding the same CDR3. The CDR3 DNA follows: TGTGCCAGCAGTTCGGGACTTACGAGCGAGCAGTACTTC. Translated, it gives CASSSGLTSEQYF. This sequence joins TRBV28 and TRBJ2-7, with a possible D match to TRBD2 (6 bases). V was cut by 4 bases and J by 6 bases, with 13 bases left in between. From germline, CDR1 is MDHEN and CDR2 SYDVKM. CDR3 length: 13 amino acids. The whole variable domain, remainder taken from reference TRBV28 and TRBJ2-7, is DVKVTQSSRYLVKRTGEKVFLECVQDMDHENMFWYRQDPGLGLRLIYFSYDVKMKEKGDIPEGYSVSREKKERFSLILESASTNQTSMYLCASSSGLTSEQYFGPGTRLTVT.

On this clone itself: This sample includes further DNA sequences coding for the same CDR3. The rearrangement uses TRBV5-1 and TRBJ2-2, with 8 bases matching TRBD2. CDR1 and CDR2 (germline): SGHRS, YFSETQ. The length of the CDR3 is 14 residues. V shed 5 bases, J shed 5 bases, and the junction held 5 bases outside the gene matches. Here the CDR3 reads CASRVAGNTGELFF. In DNA, the CDR3 is TGCGCCAGCAGGGTAGCGGGAAATACCGGGGAGCTGTTTTTT.

The chain has TRBV5-1 and TRBJ2-2, with 10 positions matching TRBD1. This CDR3 comprises 16 residues. The trim removed 3 bases at V and 2 bases at J, leaving 4 bases unmatched. Germline assignment: CDR1 SGHRS and CDR2 YFSETQ. The CDR3 reads CASSWGDRGNTGELFF. Written as DNA, the CDR3 is TGCGCCAGCAGCTGGGGGGACAGGGGTAACACCGGGGAGCTGTTTTTT.

The V gene is TRBV4-1, the J gene TRBJ2-7; 7 nucleotides agree with TRBD2. With 0 bases clipped from V and 5 bases from J, the junction kept 7 bases outside the gene matches. CDR3 length: 15 residues. CDR1 is MGHRA and CDR2 is YSYEKL in the germline V gene. The CDR3 region has the DNA TGCGCCAGCAGCCAAGAGTTCCGAGGGAGGGACGAGCAGTACTTC. This encodes CASSQEFRGRDEQYF.

V usage is TRBV2 and J usage is TRBJ1-5; D perhaps matches TRBD1 (6 bases). The CDR3 is 15 amino acids. The germline V gene has CDR1 SNHLY and CDR2 FYNNEI. V was shortened by 7 bases and J by 6 bases, with 19 bases between the two germline ends. As DNA, the CDR3 is TGTGCCAGCAAGAACCAGGGGTGGGGGGGTCAGCCCCAGCATTTT. It specifies CASKNQGWGGQPQHF.

This sequence joins TRBV27 and TRBJ1-2; maybe TRBD1 (6 bases). Germline V lookup: CDR1 MNHEY, CDR2 SMNVEV (reference sequence). Trimming shortened V by 5 bases and J by 4 bases, and 14 bases separated the two germline ends. The CDR3 sequence is 14 residues long. CDR3 residues: CASSISGQSYGYTF. The DNA for the CDR3 is TGTGCCAGCAGTATAAGCGGACAGTCCTATGGCTACACCTTC.

This rearrangement joins TRBV2 to TRBJ1-1, with D maybe TRBD1 (6 bases). The V gene lost 4 bases and the J gene lost 1 base, with 10 bases spanning the gap. The CDR3 totals 14 residues. CDR1 SNHLY and CDR2 FYNNEI come from the germline V gene. This CDR3 is CASSATGRNTEAFF. The CDR3 bases are TGTGCCAGCAGTGCTACAGGGCGGAACACTGAAGCTTTCTTT.

The rearrangement links TRBV7-2 to TRBJ2-1; tentative D call: TRBD2 (6 bases). This CDR3 comprises 16 residues. Trimming cost V 1 base and J 6 bases, with 16 bases left between them. Germline lookup yields CDR1 SGHTA and CDR2 FQGNSA. The CDR3 nucleotides are TGTGCCAGCAGCTTAGGTCCCGGGACCGGGGGCAATGAGCAGTTCTTC. Protein product: CASSLGPGTGGNEQFF.

The V gene is TRBV7-6, the J gene TRBJ2-1; maybe TRBD2 (6 bases). The CDR3 runs 15 residues. V was pared by 2 bases and J by 8 bases, with 16 bases between. Germline CDR1 reads SGHVS; CDR2 reads FNYEAQ. The CDR3 loop reads CASSLSSGPLDEQFF. For the CDR3, the DNA is TGTGCCAGCAGCTTATCCAGCGGGCCCCTTGATGAGCAGTTCTTC. Looking up the rest from reference TRBV7-6 and TRBJ2-1 gives the full variable domain: GAGVSQSPRYKVTKRGQDVALRCDPISGHVSLYWYRQALGQGPEFLTYFNYEAQQDKSGLPNDRFSAERPEGSISTLTIQRTEQRDSAMYRCASSLSSGPLDEQFFGPGTRLTVL.

The rearrangement links TRBV6-6 to TRBJ2-1; 10 bases are a match to TRBD1. The germline CDR1 and CDR2 sequences are MNHNY and SVGAGI (reference sequence). The CDR3 is made up of 16 amino acids. The V segment lost 0 bases and the J segment 9 bases; nucleotides outside the gene matches: 8. As DNA, the CDR3 is TGTGCCAGCAGTTACTCTGGGACAGGGGCTGATAGTGAGCAGTTCTTC. It encodes CASSYSGTGADSEQFF.

The chain joins TRBV6-5 to TRBJ2-2; D unresolved. CDR1 is MNHEY and CDR2 is SVGAGI in the germline V gene. This CDR3 region has 14 residues. Trimming cost V 0 bases and J 6 bases, with 8 bases left between them. CDR3 sequence (DNA): TGTGCCAGCAGTTACTCCCTTGGCTCCGGGGAGCTGTTTTTT. Translating it yields CASSYSLGSGELFF.

The genes are TRBV11-3 and TRBJ2-7; 9 bases line up with TRBD1. V gave up 4 bases and J gave up 6 bases; unmatched junction bases: 7. CDR1 and CDR2 from the germline V gene are SGHNT and YENEEA. The CDR3 is 14 amino acids. CDR3 DNA sequence: TGTGCCAGCAGCTCCTCCGGGACAGGGTCCGAGCAGTACTTC. Amino acids: CASSSSGTGSEQYF.

This clone was seen more than once but under ten times. V is TRBV18 and J is TRBJ2-5; TRBD1 matches 7 bases. The J call is in doubt because the DNA end fits TRBJ2-7 better. Germline CDR1 is KGHSH and CDR2 is LQKENI. The CDR3 is made up of 16 amino acids. CDR3 sequence (DNA): TGTGCCAGCTCACCACTGGGACAGTACTCCTCCTACGAGCAGTACTTC. This sequence encodes CASSPLGQYSSYEQYF.

V and J are TRBV9 and TRBJ2-7; no clear D gene. Germline-derived CDR1 and CDR2 are SGDLS and YYNGEE. V shed 0 bases and J shed 3 bases, with 10 bases lying between them. This CDR3 is built from 14 residues. The CDR3 loop is CASSVGPPHYEQYF. CDR3 nucleotides: TGTGCCAGCAGCGTAGGGCCTCCCCACTACGAGCAGTACTTC.

The chain employs TRBV21-1 and TRBJ1-1; the DNA was not used to check the table's D call, TRBD1. TRBV21-1 is noted as a pseudogene. The CDR3 spans 17 residues. The CDR3 sequence is CASSKAQDDRANTEAFF. The CDR3 nucleotides read TGTGCCAGCAGCAAAGCTCAAGACGACAGGGCTAACACTGAAGCTTTCTTT.

This sequence joins TRBV5-4 and TRBJ2-7, with TRBD1 matching over 8 bases. The CDR3 sequence is 15 residues long. Germline CDR1 and CDR2: SGHNT and YYREEE (reference sequence). The V and J ends lost 2 bases and 3 bases, in that order; junction bases with no gene match: 7. The CDR3 nucleotides read TGTGCCAGCAGCTTCGGACAGGGTCGTCTCTACGAGCAGTACTTC. This codes for CASSFGQGRLYEQYF.

This chain uses TRBV28 with TRBJ2-4, with 8 bases matching TRBD1. The CDR3 length is 13 residues. Germline-derived CDR1 and CDR2 are MDHEN and SYDVKM. Trimming took 6 bases from V and 9 from J; bases not matched to a gene: 7. This CDR3 reads CASRSSGGRIQYF. The CDR3 nucleotides read TGTGCCAGCAGATCCTCAGGGGGCCGCATTCAGTACTTC.

This clone was recorded only once. The V call is TRBV19, the J call TRBJ2-2; D is possibly TRBD1 (6 bases). CDR1 LNHDA and CDR2 SQIVND come from the germline V gene (reference sequence). V was shortened by 5 bases and J by 2 bases, with 12 bases between the two germline ends. This CDR3 region has 15 residues. Here the CDR3 DNA reads TGTGCCAGTAGTGCCCGACAGGCTAACACCGGGGAGCTGTTTTTT. It encodes CASSARQANTGELFF.

The gene calls are TRBV28 and TRBJ2-7, with no clear D. CDR3 length equals 12 residues. Germline lookup yields CDR1 MDHEN and CDR2 SYDVKM. Trimming cost V 6 bases and J 7 bases, with 13 bases left between them. CDR3 residues: CASSLTFGEQYF. For the CDR3, the DNA is TGTGCCAGCAGCCTCACTTTCGGGGAGCAGTACTTC.

The rearrangement joins TRBV6-5 to TRBJ2-2, with 8 bases aligning to TRBD2. The germline V gene has CDR1 MNHEY and CDR2 SVGAGI. V shed 2 bases and J 4 bases; nucleotides not matched to a gene: 6. This CDR3 has 16 amino acids. In DNA, the CDR3 is TGTGCCAGCAGTTACCCTTCGGGGGGGGGCACCGGGGAGCTGTTTTTT. It is translated as CASSYPSGGGTGELFF.

The CDR3 bases are TGTGCCAGCAGCACTACATCCTACGAGCAGTACTTC. Translated, it gives CASSTTSYEQYF. The V and J genes are TRBV5-6 and TRBJ2-7; no definite D call. Trimming cost V 4 bases and J 1 base, with 6 bases left between them. The CDR3 loop spans 12 amino acids. CDR1 and CDR2 (germline): SGHDT, YYEEEE.

The J gene is TRBJ2-1, the V gene TRBV5-5; 10 nucleotides match TRBD2. Trimming at V came to 0 bases and at J to 14 bases, leaving 8 bases not matched to a gene. There are 14 residues in the CDR3. Germline assignment: CDR1 SGHKS and CDR2 YYEKEE (reference sequence). CDR3 in amino acids: CASSLGGASGGEFF. The DNA for the CDR3 is TGTGCCAGCAGCTTGGGGGGGGCTAGCGGGGGTGAGTTCTTC.

V usage is TRBV2 and J usage is TRBJ1-1; a possible D gene is TRBD1 (6 bases). The V gene's germline CDR1 is SNHLY and CDR2 FYNNEI. There are 16 residues in the CDR3. V lost 5 bases and J lost 0, with 16 bases in between. CDR3 loop: CASSFLGAGMNTEAFF. CDR3 bases: TGTGCCAGCAGTTTTTTGGGGGCAGGAATGAACACTGAAGCTTTCTTT.

The chain employs TRBV7-2 and TRBJ2-7; 7 bases line up with TRBD1. The length of the CDR3 is 14 residues. Looked up from germline, CDR1 is SGHTA and CDR2 is FQGNSA. V lost 5 bases, J lost 2 bases, and 6 bases stayed unmatched. The CDR3 sequence is CASSRDRATYEQYF. The CDR3, as DNA: TGTGCCAGCAGCCGCGACAGGGCGACCTACGAGCAGTACTTC.

This clone showed up just once. The genes are TRBV5-4 and TRBJ2-1, with 11 bases aligning to TRBD2. This CDR3 spans 15 amino acids. Looked up from germline, CDR1 is SGHNT and CDR2 is YYREEE (reference sequence). Trimming cost V 4 bases and J 7 bases; bases outside gene matches: 7. The CDR3 region is CASSLRLAGGNEQFF. In DNA form, the CDR3 reads TGTGCCAGCAGCCTCCGGCTAGCGGGGGGTAATGAGCAGTTCTTC.

The chain combines TRBV7-9 with TRBJ1-2, with TRBD1 identical over 11 bases. Germline-derived CDR1 and CDR2 are SEHNR and FQNEAQ (reference sequence). This CDR3 spans 18 amino acids. The trim removed 3 bases at V and 4 bases at J, leaving 13 bases unmatched. The CDR3 region is CASSFLAPGTGGVYGYTF. The CDR3 region has the DNA TGTGCCAGCAGCTTTTTAGCCCCTGGGACAGGGGGGGTCTATGGCTACACCTTC. The full variable domain, rest sourced from reference TRBV7-9 and TRBJ1-2, is DTGVSQNPRHKITKRGQNVTFRCDPISEHNRLYWYRQTLGQGPEFLTYFQNEAQLEKSRLLSDRFSAERPKGSFSTLEIQRTEQGDSAMYLCASSFLAPGTGGVYGYTFGSGTRLTVV.